Following are 17 T cell receptor beta chains from one sample sequenced in a study of T cells in Graves' hyperthyroidism and ophthalmopathy (dated by TCRdb to about 2019). Library generation was performed with multiplex PCR. These reads were obtained on an Illumina HiSeq 2000. Amplification of TCR beta CDR3 regions was carried out from RNA transcripts. The first round of RT-PCR for the TCR CDR3 was performed with the HTBI primer set and the Qiagen OneStep RT-PCR kit. The public reads were quality trimmed at Q25 with fastp and then assembled into clones with MiXCR by TCRdb, keeping productive beta chains. All rows with the same CDR3 protein become a single entry with the most common DNA and genes. In this sample the table shows approximately 870,000 distinct CDR3 sequences, roughly 40% of which occur a single time. In total, the top ten clones hold 8.9% of the sample. The sample taken for sequencing was blood. These receptors all stem from a man younger than 30 with Graves' hyperthyroidism.

The rearrangement joins TRBV24-1 to TRBJ1-2; perhaps TRBD1 as D (5 bases). This CDR3 has 11 residues. Trimming removed 3 bases at V and 11 bases at J, with 9 bases between. CDR1 KGHDR and CDR2 SFDVKD come from the germline V gene. CDR3 bases: TGTGCCACCAGTGATAGGGGTCAGTACACCTTC. This encodes CATSDRGQYTF.

This clonotype was detected only a few times. The chain joins TRBV2 to TRBJ2-5, with 8 nucleotides matching TRBD1. The V gene's germline CDR1 is SNHLY and CDR2 FYNNEI. The CDR3 consists of 14 residues. The V and J ends lost 8 bases and 3 bases, in that order; junction bases with no gene match: 8. CDR3 DNA: TGTGCCAGCTTTCCGTGGACAGGGAAAGAGACCCAGTACTTC. Residues: CASFPWTGKETQYF.

This clonotype was observed a few times. This rearrangement joins TRBV20-1 to TRBJ1-4, with 10 bases identical to TRBD1. J lost 7 bases, V lost 0 bases, and 5 bases had no gene match. The CDR3 loop spans 15 amino acids. The germline gives CDR1 DFQATT, CDR2 SNEGSKA (reference sequence). The CDR3 DNA reads TGCAGTGCTAGAGAGGCGGACAGGGGGACTGAAAAACTGTTTTTT. Translation: CSAREADRGTEKLFF.

The chain has TRBV7-9 and TRBJ1-4, with TRBD1 identical over 10 bases. The CDR3 covers 16 residues. Germline CDR1 reads SEHNR; CDR2 reads FQNEAQ (reference sequence). V shed 6 bases and J 8 bases; nucleotides not matched to a gene: 12. CDR3 in amino acids: CASSLTSGTGVEKLFF. The CDR3 nucleotides are TGTGCCAGCAGTTTGACCAGCGGGACAGGGGTAGAAAAACTGTTTTTT.

This chain links TRBV7-7 with TRBJ2-2; D uncertain. Germline values: CDR1 SSHAT, CDR2 FNYEAQ (reference sequence). The V gene lost 3 bases and the J gene lost 10 bases, with 9 bases spanning the gap. This CDR3 contains 12 residues. The CDR3 bases are TGTGCCAGCAGCTTGCTAACGGTGGAGCTGTTTTTT. Translation gives CASSLLTVELFF.

J is TRBJ1-1 and V is TRBV5-5; 9 bases map to TRBD1. The CDR3 totals 14 residues. Trimming at V came to 3 bases and at J to 2 bases, leaving 2 bases not matched to a gene. Germline CDR1 reads SGHKS; CDR2 reads YYEKEE (reference sequence). The chain's CDR3 is CASSWTGDNTEAFF. CDR3 sequence (DNA): TGTGCCAGCAGCTGGACAGGGGACAACACTGAAGCTTTCTTT.

The chain recombines TRBV20-1 with TRBJ1-1; TRBD1 agrees at 9 bases. V lost 3 bases and J lost 3; bases outside the gene matches: 8. Germline V CDR1 and CDR2: DFQATT, SNEGSKA (reference sequence). CDR3 length: 15 residues. This chain's CDR3 is CSASPRDRAYTEAFF. CDR3 coding DNA: TGCAGTGCTAGCCCCCGGGACAGGGCCTACACTGAAGCTTTCTTT.

This chain joins TRBV20-1 and TRBJ1-1; D ambiguous. The V end was cut by 6 bases, the J end by 1 base, with 15 bases between. The CDR3 is 14 amino acids. Germline CDR1 and CDR2: DFQATT and SNEGSKA (reference sequence). The CDR3 region has the DNA TGCAGTGCCCCTACCCCGAAGGAGAACACTGAAGCTTTCTTT. Amino acid sequence: CSAPTPKENTEAFF.

The CDR3 is CSVEVLQGIRETQYF. DNA of the CDR3: TGCAGCGTTGAAGTCCTACAGGGGATCAGGGAGACCCAGTACTTC. The chain has TRBV29-1 and TRBJ2-5; the match to TRBD1 covers 7 bases. J gave up 5 bases and V 1 base, and 10 bases lay outside the gene matches. The CDR3 length is 15 residues. Germline V gene sequence: CDR1 SQVTM, CDR2 ANQGSEA.

This clonotype was recorded many times. J is TRBJ1-6 and V is TRBV7-9; TRBD1 might be the D (6 bases). Germline values: CDR1 SEHNR, CDR2 FQNEAQ (reference sequence). V dropped 1 base and J dropped 13 bases, with 8 bases sitting between them. The CDR3 has 12 residues. CDR3 bases: TGTGCCAGCAGCTTAGAAGGGGGGCCCCTCCACTTT. Amino acids: CASSLEGGPLHF.

This clonotype was observed at least ten times. V usage is TRBV19 and J usage is TRBJ1-1, with 7 nucleotides matching TRBD1. This CDR3 has 13 residues. J was trimmed by 11 bases and V by 6 bases; bases with no gene match: 12. Germline CDR1 and CDR2: LNHDA and SQIVND (reference sequence). The CDR3: CASRTGRDREAFF. The CDR3 coding sequence is TGTGCCAGTAGGACAGGGCGGGATAGGGAGGCTTTCTTT.

V is TRBV2 and J is TRBJ1-1, with TRBD1 matching over 7 bases. The CDR3 has 16 residues. After removal of 6 bases from V and 1 base from J, the junction contained 11 bases not matched to a gene. CDR1 is SNHLY, CDR2 FYNNEI, per germline. CDR3 residues: CASRLSRDSSNTEAFF. The DNA for the CDR3 is TGTGCCAGCAGACTTTCCCGGGACAGCTCGAACACTGAAGCTTTCTTT.

The chain couples TRBV19 to TRBJ2-7, with 7 bases that match TRBD2. J gave up 7 bases and V 5 bases, and 11 bases lay outside the gene matches. The CDR3 runs to 14 residues. The germline gives CDR1 LNHDA, CDR2 SQIVND (reference sequence). CDR3 region: CASSPEASGREQYF. Here the CDR3 DNA reads TGTGCCAGTAGTCCAGAGGCTAGCGGCAGGGAGCAGTACTTC.

In this sample, this clonotype turned up a few times. The J gene is TRBJ1-1, the V gene TRBV7-6; D gene ambiguous. The CDR3 totals 14 residues. Per germline, CDR1 SGHVS and CDR2 FNYEAQ. Trimming stripped 7 bases from V and 1 base from J, with 13 bases between. As DNA, the CDR3 is TGTGCCAGCAACAAGGACGTATCGAACACTGAAGCTTTCTTT. It translates to CASNKDVSNTEAFF.

The chain is built from TRBV7-2 and TRBJ1-1; TRBD1 matches at 8 bases. V dropped 4 bases and J dropped 10; count of bases not matched to a gene: 8. The CDR3 is 13 amino acids. CDR1 and CDR2 (germline): SGHTA, FQGNSA. The CDR3 sequence: CASSSHDDRGAFF. The CDR3, as DNA: TGTGCCAGCAGCTCTCATGACGACAGGGGAGCTTTCTTT.

As regards this clonotype: This sequence may be a read error, since a much larger clone differs from it by one base. The gene calls are TRBV7-8 and TRBJ2-5; D ambiguous. Germline V gene data show CDR1 as SGHVS and CDR2 as FQNEAQ. This CDR3 is built from 12 residues. V lost 6 bases, J lost 1 base, and 6 bases lay in between. CDR3 sequence reads: CASRCIQETQYF. Here the CDR3 DNA reads TGTGCCAGCAGATGCATCCAAGAGACCCAGTACTTC.

This clonotype was seen ten or more times. This chain joins TRBV20-1 and TRBJ2-7; TRBD2 might be the D (6 bases). The germline gives CDR1 DFQATT, CDR2 SNEGSKA (reference sequence). CDR3 length equals 12 residues. Deletions cut 6 bases from V and 0 bases from J, with 9 bases between. CDR3 sequence (DNA): TGCAGTGCCGATAGCGGCTCCTACGAGCAGTACTTC. Protein product: CSADSGSYEQYF.